The next 10 T cell receptor beta chains were all read from a single sample in a study of T cells in Graves' hyperthyroidism and ophthalmopathy (dated by TCRdb to 2018 to 2020). The method behind the library was multiplex PCR. The listed sequencing device is Illumina HiSeq 2000. Amplification of TCR beta CDR3 regions was carried out from RNA transcripts. The first round of RT-PCR for the TCR CDR3 was performed with the HTBI primer set and the Qiagen OneStep RT-PCR kit. The public sequencing data were trimmed at Q25 with fastp and processed into clonotypes with MiXCR by TCRdb, which kept only in-frame beta chains. Duplicate CDR3 protein sequences are folded into a single record with the most common DNA and genes. For this sample the table gives 550,000 to 700,000 distinct CDR3 sequences, of which approximately 44% were detected only once. In total, the top ten clones hold around 20% of the sample. The sample taken for sequencing was peripheral blood or thyroid tissue (not recorded which). The source is an adult woman with Graves' disease, either hyperthyroidism or ophthalmopathy (not recorded which).

Comments on this clonotype: Its ends do not fully match the called genes, so a read error is possible. The chain joins TRBV5-6 to TRBJ2-2; the D gene is possibly TRBD1 (5 bases). Germline V lookup: CDR1 SGHDT, CDR2 YYEEEE. This CDR3 spans 14 amino acids. The DNA of the CDR3 is TGTGCCGGCAGCTTCAGGGCGTGGACCGGGGAGCTGTTTTTT. Its translation: CAGSFRAWTGELFF.

The chain joins TRBV7-3 to TRBJ1-1; D gene unclear. This CDR3 is built from 16 residues. Trimming stripped 5 bases from V and 2 bases from J, with 18 bases between. Germline lookup yields CDR1 SGHTA and CDR2 FQGTGA. The CDR3 reads CASSPGPDQTNTEAFF. The DNA of the CDR3 is TGTGCCAGCAGCCCAGGACCGGATCAGACAAACACTGAAGCTTTCTTT.

Remarks on this clonotype: Sequence at one end of the junction differs from germline and may be a read error. The chain couples TRBV5-1 to TRBJ1-2; 9 nucleotides align to TRBD1. Germline values: CDR1 SGHRS, CDR2 YFSETQ. The CDR3 spans 13 residues. The CDR3 DNA reads as TGTGCCAGCAGCCAAGGGACAGGGATAGGCTACACCTTC. It encodes CASSQGTGIGYTF.

The chain joins TRBV7-2 to TRBJ1-1, with no clear D. The CDR3 has 15 amino acids. The germline V gene encodes CDR1 SGHTA and CDR2 FQGNSA. Trimming stripped 5 bases from V and 1 base from J, with 14 bases between. The CDR3 bases are TGTGCCAGCAGCGTCTCCCGTCCCGAGAACACTGAAGCTTTCTTT. Protein product: CASSVSRPENTEAFF.

About this clonotype itself: A read error may explain this, as a much larger clone is one base away. The chain uses TRBV4-1 and TRBJ2-7, with 10 bases that match TRBD2. J was trimmed by 3 bases and V by 0 bases; bases with no gene match: 11. The V gene's germline CDR1 is MGHRA and CDR2 YSYEKL. This CDR3 region has 18 residues. The CDR3 nucleotides read TGCGCCAGCAGCCAAGACACCCTACTAGCGGGATACTTCTACGAGCAGTACTTC. Its protein is CASSQDTLLAGYFYEQYF.

The table lists this clonotype with many counts. The chain is built from TRBV9 and TRBJ1-4; D unresolved. Between the trimmed V and J ends, which lost 0 bases and 1 base, there was a span of 7 bases. Per germline, CDR1 SGDLS and CDR2 YYNGEE. The CDR3 loop spans 15 amino acids. This CDR3 reads CASSVDKGTNEKLFF. The CDR3 bases are TGTGCCAGCAGCGTAGATAAGGGAACTAATGAAAAACTGTTTTTT.

V is TRBV20-1 and J is TRBJ2-7; 8 positions match TRBD2. The junction had 6 bases not matched to a gene; V was cut back by 1 base and J by 1 base. Germline lookup yields CDR1 DFQATT and CDR2 SNEGSKA (reference sequence). This CDR3 spans 15 amino acids. The CDR3 spells CSARVAGGTSYEQYF. CDR3 bases: TGCAGTGCTAGAGTGGCGGGAGGTACGTCCTACGAGCAGTACTTC.

About this clonotype itself: This clone may be a read error of a much larger clone one base away. V and J are TRBV6-1 and TRBJ1-1; no clear D gene. This CDR3 is built from 10 residues. Germline CDR1 reads MNHNS; CDR2 reads SASEGT. CDR3 sequence: CAGRGSVAFF. CDR3 nucleotides: TGTGCCGGCAGAGGGTCGGTAGCTTTCTTT.

The chain uses TRBV2 and TRBJ1-4; D gene uncertain. The CDR3 totals 13 residues. Per the germline V gene, CDR1 is SNHLY and CDR2 is FYNNEI. The V and J ends lost 6 bases and 8 bases respectively, with 13 bases between them. CDR3 region: CASSYGEREKLFF. The CDR3 DNA reads as TGTGCCAGCAGCTACGGGGAGCGAGAAAAACTGTTTTTT.

This sequence joins TRBV11-2 and TRBJ1-1; the D gene is possibly TRBD1 (6 bases). Germline-derived CDR1 and CDR2 are SGHAT and FQNNGV. V was pared by 5 bases and J by 3 bases, with 7 bases between. The CDR3 sequence is 12 residues long. CDR3 loop: CASSKGDTEAFF. In DNA form, the CDR3 reads TGTGCCAGCAGCAAGGGGGACACTGAAGCTTTCTTT.